A selection of T cell receptor beta chains follows, all from one sample in a study of T cells in Graves' hyperthyroidism and ophthalmopathy. TCRdb processed the multiplex PCR reads anew with MiXCR; each CDR3 protein has one entry. The repertoire holds 370,000 or so distinct CDR3 sequences, with around 16% as singletons. The sample comprised blood. The receptors were sampled from a woman aged 18-29 years with Graves' hyperthyroidism that later progressed to Graves' ophthalmopathy. Each CDR3 is given with its conserved first and last residue. Fields, in order: J gene, clone size, D gene, CDR3 length, V gene, CDR3 protein, CDR3 DNA. D genes are given only for firm matches. The size entry is marked missing in some rows and otherwise reads once, few, many or a size class.

J gene: TRBJ2-7; clone size: NA; D gene: NA; CDR3 length: 12; V gene: TRBV6-1; CDR3 protein: CASQQGSYEQYF; CDR3 DNA: TGTGCCAGTCAACAGGGTTCCTACGAGCAGTACTTC
J gene: TRBJ2-3; clone size: NA; D gene: NA; CDR3 length: 12; V gene: TRBV6-1; CDR3 protein: CASKAGTNTQYF; CDR3 DNA: TGTGCCAGCAAGGCCGGGACAAATACGCAGTATTTT
J gene: TRBJ2-1; clone size: many; D gene: TRBD2; CDR3 length: 12; V gene: TRBV7-9; CDR3 protein: CASSFSGSEQFF; CDR3 DNA: TGTGCCAGCAGTTTTAGCGGGAGTGAGCAGTTCTTC
J gene: TRBJ2-7; clone size: NA; D gene: NA; CDR3 length: 12; V gene: TRBV27; CDR3 protein: CASSFPDSEQYF; CDR3 DNA: TGTGCCAGCAGTTTTCCAGACAGTGAGCAGTACTTC
J gene: TRBJ2-3; clone size: many; D gene: NA; CDR3 length: 13; V gene: TRBV20-1; CDR3 protein: CSANVGSTDTQYF; CDR3 DNA: TGCAGTGCTAACGTGGGCAGCACAGATACGCAGTATTTT
J gene: TRBJ2-5; clone size: few; D gene: NA; CDR3 length: 15; V gene: TRBV5-6; CDR3 protein: CASSTRPQRTETQYF; CDR3 DNA: TGTGCCAGCAGCACACGCCCACAGAGAACTGAGACCCAGTACTTC
J gene: TRBJ2-7; clone size: many; D gene: TRBD1; CDR3 length: 16; V gene: TRBV7-2; CDR3 protein: CARKKRQGQLSYEQYF; CDR3 DNA: TGTGCCAGAAAAAAAAGGCAGGGACAGCTTTCCTACGAGCAGTACTTC
J gene: TRBJ2-7; clone size: few; D gene: TRBD2; CDR3 length: 16; V gene: TRBV10-1; CDR3 protein: CASSESGREWAYEQYF; CDR3 DNA: TGCGCCAGCAGTGAGTCGGGGCGGGAGTGGGCCTACGAGCAGTACTTC
J gene: TRBJ2-2; clone size: NA; D gene: NA; CDR3 length: 14; V gene: TRBV19; CDR3 protein: CASSIKGNTGELFF; CDR3 DNA: TGTGCCAGTAGTATAAAAGGGAACACCGGGGAGCTGTTTTTT
J gene: TRBJ1-6; clone size: few; D gene: TRBD1; CDR3 length: 16; V gene: TRBV20-1; CDR3 protein: CSARRDRETYNSPLHF; CDR3 DNA: TGCAGTGCTAGACGGGACAGGGAGACCTATAATTCACCCCTCCACTTT
J gene: TRBJ2-2; clone size: few; D gene: NA; CDR3 length: 11; V gene: TRBV6-5; CDR3 protein: CASSYRGKLFF; CDR3 DNA: TGTGCCAGCAGTTACCGGGGGAAGCTGTTTTTT
J gene: TRBJ2-5; clone size: few; D gene: NA; CDR3 length: 12; V gene: TRBV18; CDR3 protein: CASSRERETQYF; CDR3 DNA: TGTGCCAGCTCACGAGAGAGGGAGACCCAGTACTTC
J gene: TRBJ2-2; clone size: NA; D gene: NA; CDR3 length: 13; V gene: TRBV7-2; CDR3 protein: CASSLANTEELFF; CDR3 DNA: TGTGCCAGCAGCTTAGCGAACACCGAGGAGCTGTTTTTT
J gene: TRBJ2-7; clone size: NA; D gene: TRBD2; CDR3 length: 15; V gene: TRBV28; CDR3 protein: CVSSFASGSIYEQYF; CDR3 DNA: TGTGTCAGCAGTTTCGCTAGCGGGAGCATTTACGAGCAGTACTTC
J gene: TRBJ1-1; clone size: many; D gene: NA; CDR3 length: 14; V gene: TRBV28; CDR3 protein: CASKGQFTNTEAFF; CDR3 DNA: TGTGCCAGCAAAGGGCAGTTTACGAACACTGAAGCTTTCTTT
J gene: TRBJ2-7; clone size: NA; D gene: TRBD2; CDR3 length: 15; V gene: TRBV3-1; CDR3 protein: CASSPGTSVSYEQYF; CDR3 DNA: TGTGCCAGCAGCCCAGGGACTAGCGTCTCCTACGAGCAGTACTTC
J gene: TRBJ1-1; clone size: few; D gene: TRBD1; CDR3 length: 15; V gene: TRBV27; CDR3 protein: CASYMGQGGRWEAFF; CDR3 DNA: TGTGCCAGCTACATGGGACAGGGGGGTCGGTGGGAAGCTTTCTTT
J gene: TRBJ2-5; clone size: many; D gene: NA; CDR3 length: 16; V gene: TRBV7-9; CDR3 protein: CASSPTAGLLQETQYF; CDR3 DNA: TGTGCCAGCAGCCCAACCGCGGGACTGCTCCAAGAGACCCAGTACTTC
J gene: TRBJ1-3; clone size: NA; D gene: NA; CDR3 length: 13; V gene: TRBV10-3; CDR3 protein: CAISDPSGNTIYF; CDR3 DNA: TGTGCCATCAGTGACCCGTCTGGAAACACCATATATTTT
J gene: TRBJ2-5; clone size: few; D gene: TRBD2; CDR3 length: 15; V gene: TRBV6-9; CDR3 protein: CASSLITSGTETQYF; CDR3 DNA: TGTGCCAGCAGTTTAATAACCAGCGGGACGGAGACCCAGTACTTC
J gene: TRBJ1-1; clone size: NA; D gene: NA; CDR3 length: 14; V gene: TRBV28; CDR3 protein: CASSVGNLGTEAFF; CDR3 DNA: TGTGCCAGCAGTGTGGGGAATTTGGGCACTGAAGCTTTCTTT
J gene: TRBJ2-7; clone size: many; D gene: NA; CDR3 length: 15; V gene: TRBV12-3/TRBV12-4; CDR3 protein: CASSLVEESSYEQYF; CDR3 DNA: TGTGCCAGCAGTTTAGTTGAGGAGAGCTCCTACGAGCAGTACTTC
J gene: TRBJ2-1; clone size: many; D gene: NA; CDR3 length: 18; V gene: TRBV20-1; CDR3 protein: CSARQLRGAGDVYNEQFF; CDR3 DNA: TGCAGTGCTAGACAGCTTAGGGGGGCGGGAGATGTGTACAATGAGCAGTTCTTC
J gene: TRBJ2-2; clone size: many; D gene: NA; CDR3 length: 15; V gene: TRBV2; CDR3 protein: CASSFGQSNTGELFF; CDR3 DNA: TGTGCCAGCTCGTTCGGGCAGTCGAACACCGGGGAGCTGTTTTTT
J gene: TRBJ2-1; clone size: many; D gene: TRBD2; CDR3 length: 19; V gene: TRBV6-2/TRBV6-3; CDR3 protein: CASSNRRLAGVGRDNEQFF; CDR3 DNA: TGTGCCAGCAGCAACCGTCGCCTAGCGGGAGTCGGCAGGGACAATGAGCAGTTCTTC
J gene: TRBJ2-1; clone size: many; D gene: NA; CDR3 length: 14; V gene: TRBV27; CDR3 protein: CASSTLPLSTEQFF; CDR3 DNA: TGTGCCAGCAGTACATTACCCCTATCAACCGAGCAGTTCTTC
J gene: TRBJ2-1; clone size: many; D gene: NA; CDR3 length: 14; V gene: TRBV5-1; CDR3 protein: CASSSQPSYNEQFF; CDR3 DNA: TGCGCCAGCAGTAGCCAGCCCTCCTACAATGAGCAGTTCTTC
J gene: TRBJ2-5; clone size: NA; D gene: TRBD2; CDR3 length: 16; V gene: TRBV7-8; CDR3 protein: CASSLEWASGQETQYF; CDR3 DNA: TGTGCCAGCAGCTTAGAATGGGCTAGCGGACAAGAGACCCAGTACTTC
J gene: TRBJ2-7; clone size: few; D gene: NA; CDR3 length: 12; V gene: TRBV25-1; CDR3 protein: CASSDRGLEQYF; CDR3 DNA: TGTGCCAGCAGTGACCGTGGTCTCGAGCAGTACTTC
J gene: TRBJ1-2; clone size: NA; D gene: TRBD1; CDR3 length: 15; V gene: TRBV28; CDR3 protein: CASSFPHRGLNGYTF; CDR3 DNA: TGTGCCAGCAGTTTTCCCCACAGGGGGCTAAATGGCTACACCTTC
J gene: TRBJ2-6; clone size: NA; D gene: NA; CDR3 length: 15; V gene: TRBV30; CDR3 protein: CAWTRGASGANVLTF; CDR3 DNA: TGTGCCTGGACGAGGGGGGCGAGTGGGGCCAACGTCCTGACTTTC
J gene: TRBJ1-3; clone size: few; D gene: NA; CDR3 length: 15; V gene: TRBV9; CDR3 protein: CASSGSGQAGNTIYF; CDR3 DNA: TGTGCCAGCAGCGGGTCCGGACAAGCTGGAAACACCATATATTTT
J gene: TRBJ1-1; clone size: many; D gene: NA; CDR3 length: 15; V gene: TRBV27; CDR3 protein: CASSPLHRSNTEAFF; CDR3 DNA: TGTGCCAGCAGTCCGTTACACAGGAGCAACACTGAAGCTTTCTTT
J gene: TRBJ1-5; clone size: many; D gene: TRBD1; CDR3 length: 15; V gene: TRBV2; CDR3 protein: CASSGDRVGYQPQHF; CDR3 DNA: TGTGCCAGCAGCGGGGACAGGGTTGGGTATCAGCCCCAGCATTTT
J gene: TRBJ2-2; clone size: NA; D gene: TRBD1; CDR3 length: 16; V gene: TRBV3-1; CDR3 protein: CASSPGQGAITGELFF; CDR3 DNA: TGTGCCAGCAGCCCGGGACAGGGGGCTATCACCGGGGAGCTGTTTTTT
J gene: TRBJ2-3; clone size: few; D gene: TRBD2; CDR3 length: 12; V gene: TRBV3-1; CDR3 protein: CATQREEDTQYF; CDR3 DNA: TGTGCCACCCAACGGGAGGAAGATACGCAGTATTTT
J gene: TRBJ2-5; clone size: NA; D gene: TRBD2; CDR3 length: 15; V gene: TRBV20-1; CDR3 protein: CSARDRGGWQETQYF; CDR3 DNA: TGCAGTGCTAGAGATCGGGGAGGGTGGCAAGAGACCCAGTACTTC
J gene: TRBJ2-7; clone size: many; D gene: TRBD2; CDR3 length: 15; V gene: TRBV12-3/TRBV12-4; CDR3 protein: CASSYTPGLDYEQYF; CDR3 DNA: TGTGCCAGCAGTTACACCCCAGGACTAGACTACGAGCAGTACTTC
J gene: TRBJ1-1; clone size: few; D gene: NA; CDR3 length: 14; V gene: TRBV14; CDR3 protein: CASSRLDRPTEAFF; CDR3 DNA: TGTGCCAGCAGCCGCCTGGACAGACCCACCGAAGCTTTCTTT
J gene: TRBJ2-2; clone size: many; D gene: NA; CDR3 length: 15; V gene: TRBV11-2; CDR3 protein: CASSLVLGNTGELFF; CDR3 DNA: TGTGCCAGCAGCTTAGTTTTAGGAAACACCGGGGAGCTGTTTTTT
J gene: TRBJ2-1; clone size: many; D gene: NA; CDR3 length: 14; V gene: TRBV11-1; CDR3 protein: CASSLGTANNEQFF; CDR3 DNA: TGTGCCAGCAGCTTAGGCACAGCCAACAATGAGCAGTTCTTC
J gene: TRBJ1-5; clone size: few; D gene: NA; CDR3 length: 14; V gene: TRBV20-1; CDR3 protein: CSARDPVGGQPQHF; CDR3 DNA: TGCAGTGCTAGAGATCCAGTGGGGGGTCAGCCCCAGCATTTT
J gene: TRBJ2-5; clone size: NA; D gene: NA; CDR3 length: 15; V gene: TRBV9; CDR3 protein: CASNRGDRLQETQYF; CDR3 DNA: TGTGCCAGCAACCGGGGGGACAGGTTACAAGAGACCCAGTACTTC
J gene: TRBJ2-7; clone size: NA; D gene: NA; CDR3 length: 18; V gene: TRBV4-1; CDR3 protein: CASSQGLLRGRVSYEQYF; CDR3 DNA: TGCGCCAGCAGCCAAGGTCTTCTCAGGGGAAGGGTCTCCTACGAGCAGTACTTC
J gene: TRBJ2-5; clone size: NA; D gene: TRBD2; CDR3 length: 15; V gene: TRBV5-4; CDR3 protein: CASSLSSGRDETQYF; CDR3 DNA: TGTGCCAGCAGCTTGTCTAGCGGGAGGGACGAGACCCAGTACTTC
J gene: TRBJ2-7; clone size: NA; D gene: TRBD1; CDR3 length: 15; V gene: TRBV6-1; CDR3 protein: CASSVPGQGAGEQYF; CDR3 DNA: TGTGCCAGCAGTGTACCGGGACAGGGGGCGGGTGAGCAGTACTTC
J gene: TRBJ1-5; clone size: many; D gene: NA; CDR3 length: 17; V gene: TRBV27; CDR3 protein: CASSLSRAGFSNQPQHF; CDR3 DNA: TGTGCCAGCAGTTTGAGCAGGGCCGGTTTTAGCAATCAGCCCCAGCATTTT
J gene: TRBJ2-7; clone size: many; D gene: NA; CDR3 length: 15; V gene: TRBV5-8; CDR3 protein: CASSKDRSTTREQYF; CDR3 DNA: TGTGCCAGCAGTAAAGACAGGAGCACTACGAGGGAGCAGTACTTC
J gene: TRBJ2-7; clone size: many; D gene: NA; CDR3 length: 14; V gene: TRBV15; CDR3 protein: CATSFPGESYEQYF; CDR3 DNA: TGTGCCACCAGCTTCCCAGGGGAATCCTACGAGCAGTACTTC
J gene: TRBJ2-2; clone size: many; D gene: NA; CDR3 length: 17; V gene: TRBV28; CDR3 protein: CASSFWQFFANTGELFF; CDR3 DNA: TGTGCCAGCAGTTTCTGGCAGTTTTTCGCGAACACCGGGGAGCTGTTTTTT
J gene: TRBJ2-3; clone size: many; D gene: TRBD1; CDR3 length: 16; V gene: TRBV20-1; CDR3 protein: CSAPGTGGANPDTQYF; CDR3 DNA: TGCAGTGCTCCAGGGACAGGGGGCGCGAATCCAGATACGCAGTATTTT
J gene: TRBJ2-5; clone size: NA; D gene: TRBD1; CDR3 length: 14; V gene: TRBV20-1; CDR3 protein: CSALRQGVQDTQYF; CDR3 DNA: TGCAGTGCTCTTAGACAGGGGGTCCAAGACACCCAGTACTTC
J gene: TRBJ2-3; clone size: NA; D gene: NA; CDR3 length: 16; V gene: TRBV28; CDR3 protein: CASSIRRAPRTDTQYF; CDR3 DNA: TGTGCCAGCAGTATTAGGAGGGCCCCCCGCACAGATACGCAGTATTTT